The 3 T cell receptor beta chains reported below all come from one sample, sequenced in a study of B cell selection in AIRE deficiency. Regulatory T cells were sorted as CD4+CD25hiCD127low/negative cells. Method: immunoSEQ multiplex PCR; TCRdb's copy keeps in-frame clones and lacks some. The sample yields 20,000 to 25,000 clones, about 95% seen once. Sequencing input: Tregs sorted from PBMCs. The receptors were sampled from a human donor with AIRE deficiency.

This clone was counted a few times. This chain links TRBV7-2 with TRBJ2-1; possibly TRBD2 for D (5 bases). Trimming removed 3 bases at V and 10 bases at J, with 13 bases between. This CDR3 contains 13 residues. The germline V gene has CDR1 SGHTA and CDR2 FQGNSA. The CDR3, as DNA: TGTGCCAGCAGCTTTTCAACTAGGACCGAGCAGTTCTTC. Translation: CASSFSTRTEQFF.

The chain combines TRBV5-1 with TRBJ2-7, with D perhaps TRBD2 (5 bases). Germline V gives CDR1 SGHRS, CDR2 YFSETQ. V lost 4 bases and J lost 1, with 12 bases in between. This CDR3 spans 14 amino acids. CDR3 in amino acids: CASSLLDYSYEQYF. The CDR3 DNA reads TGCGCCAGCAGCCTTTTAGACTATTCCTACGAGCAGTACTTC.

The chain has TRBV27 and TRBJ2-2; TRBD2 matches 10 bases. The length of the CDR3 is 18 residues. J gave up 7 bases and V 5 bases, and 16 bases lay outside the gene matches. Germline V gives CDR1 MNHEY, CDR2 SMNVEV (reference sequence). CDR3 nucleotides: TGTGCCAGCAGTCCGACAGGGCTAGCGGGAGTATTAGGCGGGGAGCTGTTTTTT. Translation: CASSPTGLAGVLGGELFF.